These 30 T cell receptor beta chains share one sample of origin, sequenced in a study of blood T cell repertoires in COVID-19. Data came from immunoSEQ multiplex PCR; TCRdb stores just in-frame clones and leaves some out. Among 270,000 or so clones, roughly 89% were seen once, and the ten largest hold around 10%. The sequenced material came from peripheral blood. Receptors were obtained from a woman under 40 with COVID-19, enrolled during active disease.

This clone was seen only once. The chain links TRBV5-1 to TRBJ2-2; no clear D. Trimming pared 2 bases from V and 1 base from J, leaving 6 bases between. Germline V gives CDR1 SGHRS, CDR2 YFSETQ. The CDR3 consists of 14 residues. The CDR3 loop reads CASSFAGNTGELFF. The CDR3 region has the DNA TGCGCCAGCAGCTTTGCAGGGAACACCGGGGAGCTGTTTTTT.

This clone occurred many times. The chain is built from TRBV6-6 and TRBJ1-6; the match to TRBD1 covers 7 bases. The V segment lost 6 bases and the J segment 7 bases; nucleotides outside the gene matches: 6. The CDR3 sequence is 14 residues long. Per germline, CDR1 MNHNY and CDR2 SVGAGI (reference sequence). The chain's CDR3 is CASRVQGLNSPLHF. The CDR3 coding sequence is TGTGCCAGCAGGGTACAGGGGTTGAATTCACCCCTCCACTTT.

The genes are TRBV7-8 and TRBJ1-3; the match to TRBD1 covers 7 bases. Germline CDR1 SGHVS, CDR2 FQNEAQ. The CDR3 is 15 residues long. J gave up 4 bases and V 5 bases, and 8 bases lay outside the gene matches. DNA of the CDR3: TGTGCCAGCAGCCGACAGGGTTCGATGGGAAACACCATATATTTT. This sequence encodes CASSRQGSMGNTIYF. The variable domain in full, with the rest retrieved from reference TRBV7-8 and TRBJ1-3, is GAGVSQSPRYKVAKRGQDVALRCDPISGHVSLFWYQQALGQGPEFLTYFQNEAQLDKSGLPSDRFFAERPEGSVSTLKIQRTQQEDSAVYLCASSRQGSMGNTIYFGEGSWLTVV.

In its sample, this clone was seen a few times. This chain connects TRBV29-1 to TRBJ1-2; D ambiguous. CDR1 is SQVTM, CDR2 ANQGSEA, per germline. Trimming removed 8 bases from V and 4 bases from J, with 26 bases in between. The CDR3 extends over 16 amino acids. The CDR3 coding sequence is TGCAGCCTCCAAGAGGAACCGACCTCGGGAGGCTATGGCTACACCTTC. Its protein is CSLQEEPTSGGYGYTF.

This chain uses TRBV11-2 with TRBJ2-3; 8 bases fit TRBD2. The CDR3 runs 18 residues. CDR1 and CDR2 from the germline V gene are SGHAT and FQNNGV. The ends lost 4 bases at V and 0 bases at J; junction bases unmatched: 12. The CDR3 reads CASSSTSGVGYSTDTQYF. The CDR3 coding sequence is TGTGCCAGCAGCTCAACTAGCGGCGTGGGGTATAGCACAGATACGCAGTATTTT.

This clone has more than one count but fewer than ten. This chain links TRBV11-2 with TRBJ1-5; a possible D gene is TRBD1 (6 bases). Trimming removed 0 bases at V and 6 bases at J, with 18 bases between. This CDR3 contains 17 residues. Germline lookup yields CDR1 SGHAT and CDR2 FQNNGV. Written as DNA, the CDR3 is TGTGCCAGCAGCTTAGATCTGCGGGGGCGTTTCGGTCAGCCCCAGCATTTT. Its protein is CASSLDLRGRFGQPQHF.

V is TRBV6-4 and J is TRBJ1-6, with D possibly matching TRBD1 (5 bases). This CDR3 has 13 residues. V dropped 8 bases and J dropped 6 bases, with 11 bases sitting between them. CDR1 and CDR2 (germline): MRHNA, SNTAGT. The CDR3 DNA is TGTGCCAGCCGGGGGGAAGGTAATTCACCCCTCCACTTT. Amino acids: CASRGEGNSPLHF.

This sequence joins TRBV18 and TRBJ1-1; D gene ambiguous. Germline CDR1 and CDR2: KGHSH and LQKENI. Trimming left V 2 bases short and J 1 base short, with 8 bases between. The CDR3 consists of 14 residues. CDR3 sequence reads: CASSPIHGNTEAFF. CDR3 coding DNA: TGTGCCAGCTCACCAATTCACGGGAACACTGAAGCTTTCTTT. The whole variable domain, remainder taken from reference TRBV18 and TRBJ1-1, is NAGVMQNPRHLVRRRGQEARLRCSPMKGHSHVYWYRQLPEEGLKFMVYLQKENIIDESGMPKERFSAEFPKEGPSILRIQQVVRGDSAAYFCASSPIHGNTEAFFGQGTRLTVV.

The chain employs TRBV24-1 and TRBJ2-2; 7 positions agree with TRBD2. CDR3 length equals 15 residues. CDR1 and CDR2 from the germline V gene are KGHDR and SFDVKD. The trim removed 3 bases at V and 0 bases at J, leaving 0 bases unmatched. CDR3: CATSDTSANTGELFF. The CDR3 nucleotides read TGTGCCACCAGTGATACTAGCGCGAACACCGGGGAGCTGTTTTTT.

Note on this clone: A junction boundary mismatches the germline segment, possibly from a read error. The chain is built from TRBV6-1 and TRBJ1-2; D possibly corresponds to TRBD1 (6 bases). This CDR3 spans 11 amino acids. CDR1 is MNHNS, CDR2 SASEGT, per germline. The DNA of the CDR3 is TGTGCCAGCAGTGAATATACGGGGGGCCTCTTC. It codes for CASSEYTGGLF.

The chain recombines TRBV20-1 with TRBJ1-2; D not certain. In germline, CDR1 is DFQATT, CDR2 SNEGSKA (reference sequence). This CDR3 is built from 12 residues. V was clipped by 3 bases and J by 2 bases, with 7 bases between them. The CDR3 is CSASPGNYGYTF. CDR3 sequence (DNA): TGCAGTGCTAGTCCCGGGAACTATGGCTACACCTTC.

The table lists this clone with a few counts. The V and J genes are TRBV3-1 (or the pseudogene TRBV3-2) and TRBJ1-2, with a possible D match to TRBD1 (6 bases). Trimming pared 6 bases from V and 2 bases from J, leaving 13 bases between. Germline V gene data show CDR1 as LGHDT and CDR2 as YNNKEL (reference sequence). This CDR3 comprises 14 residues. The chain's CDR3 is CASSRTEKNYGYTF. The DNA for the CDR3 is TGTGCCAGCAGTCGGACAGAAAAGAACTATGGCTACACCTTC.

The rearrangement joins TRBV5-1 to TRBJ2-5; 14 bases are a match to TRBD2. Per the germline V gene, CDR1 is SGHRS and CDR2 is YFSETQ. The CDR3 has 17 amino acids. Unmatched junction bases numbered 8, after V lost 5 bases and J lost 2 bases. The CDR3 loop is CASRQGTSGGGQETQYF. The CDR3 nucleotides are TGCGCCAGCAGGCAAGGGACTAGCGGGGGTGGTCAAGAGACCCAGTACTTC.

This rearrangement joins TRBV25-1 to TRBJ1-2; TRBD1 aligns across 9 bases. Per germline, CDR1 MGHDK and CDR2 SYGVNS. Losses at the gene ends were 5 bases for V and 1 base for J; bases not matched to a gene: 8. This CDR3 is built from 16 residues. CDR3 in amino acids: CASSSQVTGGNYGYTF. The CDR3 coding sequence is TGTGCCAGCAGTTCCCAGGTGACAGGGGGTAACTATGGCTACACCTTC.

V is TRBV5-1 and J is TRBJ2-7; 10 bases line up with TRBD1. The V segment lost 0 bases and the J segment 5 bases; nucleotides outside the gene matches: 5. Germline CDR1 and CDR2: SGHRS and YFSETQ. This CDR3 is built from 15 residues. CDR3 nucleotide sequence: TGCGCCAGCAGCTTGGAGGACGGGACAGGGGACGAGCAGTACTTC. It specifies CASSLEDGTGDEQYF. The full variable domain, its missing parts supplied by reference TRBV5-1 and TRBJ2-7, is KAGVTQTPRYLIKTRGQQVTLSCSPISGHRSVSWYQQTPGQGLQFLFEYFSETQRNKGNFPGRFSGRQFSNSRSEMNVSTLELGDSALYLCASSLEDGTGDEQYFGPGTRLTVT.

On this clone itself: Distinct nucleotide sequences in the sample also encode this CDR3. This chain uses TRBV19 with TRBJ2-7; D is unresolved. Looked up from germline, CDR1 is LNHDA and CDR2 is SQIVND (reference sequence). Trimming took 1 base from V and 1 from J, leaving 5 bases between them. The CDR3 is 13 residues long. CDR3 nucleotides: TGTGCCAGTAGTATAGGGCAGTCCTACGAGCAGTACTTC. Amino acid sequence: CASSIGQSYEQYF.

The chain's CDR3 is CASSLGTWSSYEQYF. CDR3 coding DNA: TGTGCCAGCAGCTTAGGGACTTGGAGCTCCTACGAGCAGTACTTC. The V and J genes are TRBV11-2 and TRBJ2-7; maybe TRBD2 (5 bases). V lost 1 base and J 0 bases, leaving 10 bases between the germline ends. The germline V gene encodes CDR1 SGHAT and CDR2 FQNNGV. The CDR3 sequence is 15 residues long.

J is TRBJ2-7 and V is TRBV30, with 11 bases matching TRBD2. CDR1 GTSNPN and CDR2 SVGIG come from the germline V gene (reference sequence). V lost 7 bases to trimming and J lost 0 bases; unmatched junction nucleotides: 17. The CDR3 loop spans 18 amino acids. The CDR3 reads CAFGTSGTLYHTSYEQYF. The DNA for the CDR3 is TGTGCCTTCGGGACTAGCGGTACCCTTTACCATACCTCCTACGAGCAGTACTTC.

This chain links TRBV27 with TRBJ1-2; D unclear. V was clipped by 5 bases and J by 3 bases, with 7 bases between them. This CDR3 is 12 amino acids long. Looked up from germline, CDR1 is MNHEY and CDR2 is SMNVEV (reference sequence). The CDR3 DNA reads TGTGCCAGCAGTGCCGACTACTATGGCTACACCTTC. As protein: CASSADYYGYTF.

V and J are TRBV10-3 and TRBJ2-7; D ambiguous. CDR1 is ENHRY and CDR2 is SYGVKD in the germline V gene. Trimming stripped 2 bases from V and 1 base from J, with 12 bases between. The CDR3 contains 15 residues. The CDR3 loop reads CAISEPATVSYEQYF. DNA of the CDR3: TGTGCCATCAGTGAGCCAGCGACGGTGTCCTACGAGCAGTACTTC.

V is TRBV6-5 and J is TRBJ1-1; D is unresolved. With 11 bases removed from V and 4 bases from J, the gap between germline ends came to 17 bases. CDR1 and CDR2 (germline): MNHEY, SVGAGI. The CDR3 is made up of 13 amino acids. The CDR3 sequence: CAGINIRGTEAFF. The CDR3 DNA is TGTGCCGGCATAAATATACGGGGCACTGAAGCTTTCTTT.

CDR3 DNA sequence: TGCGCCAGCAGCCTTGTCCCCAGGGCAATATCACCCCTCCACTTT. Residues: CASSLVPRAISPLHF. V is TRBV4-1 and J is TRBJ1-6, with D tentatively TRBD1 (5 bases). The CDR3 extends over 15 amino acids. CDR1 and CDR2 (germline): MGHRA, YSYEKL. The V end lost 4 bases, the J end lost 10 bases, and 17 bases lay between the germline ends.

Comments on this clone: The sample carries other DNA sequences with the same CDR3. V gene TRBV28 combines with J gene TRBJ1-1; no firm D call. V shed 6 bases and J shed 0 bases, with 8 bases lying between them. The germline V gene has CDR1 MDHEN and CDR2 SYDVKM. This CDR3 is built from 13 residues. DNA of the CDR3: TGTGCCAGCAGCCGCACAGTGAACACTGAAGCTTTCTTT. Translation gives CASSRTVNTEAFF.

This chain connects TRBV4-1 to TRBJ2-5; TRBD2 is a possible D gene (6 bases). The CDR3 runs 15 residues. Looked up from germline, CDR1 is MGHRA and CDR2 is YSYEKL. Trimming removed 0 bases at V and 5 bases at J, with 13 bases between. CDR3 DNA sequence: TGCGCCAGCAGCCAAGAAATCCGGGGGAGGGAGACCCAGTACTTC. The encoded protein is CASSQEIRGRETQYF.

The chain is built from TRBV7-8 and TRBJ1-2, with D possibly matching TRBD1 (5 bases). CDR1 SGHVS and CDR2 FQNEAQ come from the germline V gene. Trimming pared 5 bases from V and 6 bases from J, leaving 19 bases between. CDR3 length: 15 amino acids. CDR3 sequence: CASSRRDFPGHGYTF. Written as DNA, the CDR3 is TGTGCCAGCAGCAGAAGGGACTTCCCGGGTCATGGCTACACCTTC.

The V gene is TRBV7-9, the J gene TRBJ1-2, with a possible D match to TRBD1 (6 bases). Trimming removed 5 bases from V and 0 bases from J, with 13 bases in between. The CDR3 loop spans 15 amino acids. CDR1 and CDR2 (germline): SEHNR, FQNEAQ (reference sequence). CDR3 nucleotides: TGTGCCAGCAGCCCCTGGACAGCTTCTAACTATGGCTACACCTTC. Encoded protein: CASSPWTASNYGYTF.

V and J are TRBV7-8 and TRBJ1-5; the D gene is possibly TRBD1 (6 bases). V lost 5 bases to trimming and J lost 0 bases, with 11 bases between them. Germline V lookup: CDR1 SGHVS, CDR2 FQNEAQ. The CDR3 runs 15 residues. CDR3 nucleotides: TGTGCCAGCAGCCTCACAGGGAGTAGCAATCAGCCCCAGCATTTT. This codes for CASSLTGSSNQPQHF.

This clone was seen just once. J is TRBJ2-7 and V is TRBV30, with D possibly TRBD2 on 7 matching bases. Trimming removed 0 bases from V and 1 base from J, with 28 bases in between. Germline-derived CDR1 and CDR2 are GTSNPN and SVGIG (reference sequence). This CDR3 contains 20 residues. The CDR3 sequence: CAWSVSYRVGLPANSYEQYF. The DNA for the CDR3 is TGTGCCTGGAGTGTAAGCTACAGGGTGGGACTACCAGCCAATTCCTACGAGCAGTACTTC.

The J gene is TRBJ1-6, the V gene TRBV27, with D possibly being TRBD1 (6 bases). The CDR3 is 15 amino acids. V was clipped by 5 bases and J by 8 bases, with 16 bases between them. Germline loops: CDR1 MNHEY, CDR2 SMNVEV (reference sequence). The CDR3 DNA is TGTGCCAGCAGTCTAGGGGGGAGGGGTTATTCACCCCTCCACTTT. Protein product: CASSLGGRGYSPLHF.

V is TRBV5-1 and J is TRBJ1-5, with unresolved D. The germline V gene has CDR1 SGHRS and CDR2 YFSETQ. This CDR3 spans 15 amino acids. The germline V and J ends were trimmed by 1 base and 4 bases, with 12 bases remaining between them. The CDR3 region is CASSLPHTLNQPQHF. The CDR3 DNA follows: TGCGCCAGCAGCTTGCCGCACACCCTTAATCAGCCCCAGCATTTT.